This entry lists 10 T cell receptor beta chains sequenced from one sample in a study of T cells in Graves' hyperthyroidism and ophthalmopathy. The TCR beta CDR3 regions underwent amplification using RNA transcripts as the source. With the HTBI primer set, the TCR CDR3 went through a first round of RT-PCR. TCRdb called the multiplex PCR reads again in MiXCR, with one record for every CDR3 protein. This table holds around 600,000 distinct CDR3 sequences, approximately 14% found once. Material for sequencing was blood. The receptors were sampled from a woman in her forties or fifties with Graves' ophthalmopathy.

As concerns this clonotype: Possible read error: a much larger clone is one base away. The CDR3 spells CASKKNNEQFF. The CDR3 DNA sequence: TGTGCCAGCAAGAAGAACAATGAGCAGTTCTTC. The chain carries TRBV6-2 or TRBV6-3 and TRBJ2-1; D ambiguous. Trimming shortened V by 7 bases and J by 5 bases, and 6 bases separated the two germline ends. Germline CDR1 and CDR2: MNHEY and SVGEGT. The CDR3 is 11 residues long.

This clonotype was observed a handful of times. The chain combines TRBV28 with TRBJ1-2, with D unclear. Germline CDR1 MDHEN, CDR2 SYDVKM. Trimming removed 6 bases at V and 5 bases at J, with 13 bases between. There are 13 residues in the CDR3. The CDR3 bases are TGTGCCAGCAGCCAGACCTCATCTTATGGCTACACCTTC. It yields the protein CASSQTSSYGYTF.

The chain has TRBV6-2 or TRBV6-3 and TRBJ2-1; tentatively, D is TRBD2 (5 bases). Germline-derived CDR1 and CDR2 are MNHEY and SVGEGT. V was trimmed by 0 bases and J by 6 bases, leaving 15 bases between them. The CDR3 has 16 amino acids. The CDR3 DNA reads TGTGCCAGCAGTTACTCGGGTTCTCGCGCGGGCAATGAGCAGTTCTTC. Translated, it gives CASSYSGSRAGNEQFF.

This clonotype came up many times. The rearrangement uses TRBV7-2 and TRBJ2-7, with 7 bases that match TRBD2. The CDR3 covers 15 residues. Germline-derived CDR1 and CDR2 are SGHTA and FQGNSA. The ends lost 5 bases at V and 3 bases at J; junction bases unmatched: 10. DNA for the CDR3: TGTGCCAGCAGCCCCTACCTAGCGGTCTACTACGAGCAGTACTTC. It codes for CASSPYLAVYYEQYF.

This clonotype was seen many times. Here the CDR3 reads CASSQATPTSGSTDTQYF. The CDR3 coding sequence is TGTGCCAGCTCTCAAGCTACTCCGACTAGCGGAAGCACAGATACGCAGTATTTT. The chain has TRBV18 and TRBJ2-3, with 9 bases that match TRBD2. This CDR3 region has 18 residues. The ends lost 6 bases at V and 0 bases at J; junction bases unmatched: 13. Germline lookup yields CDR1 KGHSH and CDR2 LQKENI.

For the CDR3, the DNA is TGTGCCAGCAGCTCCACAGGGGTTACTGGAAACACCATATATTTT. Residues: CASSSTGVTGNTIYF. V is TRBV7-2 and J is TRBJ1-3; 7 nucleotides match TRBD1. The CDR3 totals 15 residues. From germline, CDR1 is SGHTA and CDR2 FQGNSA. The junction had 5 bases not matched to a gene; V was cut back by 4 bases and J by 2 bases.

This clonotype was seen at least ten times. This sequence joins TRBV28 and TRBJ2-5; D is unclear. Per the germline V gene, CDR1 is MDHEN and CDR2 is SYDVKM. Trimming shortened V by 6 bases and J by 1 base, and 18 bases separated the two germline ends. The CDR3 consists of 16 residues. CDR3 sequence reads: CASRLAGAQIQETQYF. The DNA of the CDR3 is TGTGCCAGCAGGCTTGCCGGCGCCCAAATCCAAGAGACCCAGTACTTC.

This clonotype was detected ten times or more. The V gene is TRBV5-1, the J gene TRBJ2-2; tentatively, D is TRBD2 (6 bases). The CDR3 covers 15 residues. Looked up from germline, CDR1 is SGHRS and CDR2 is YFSETQ. V was pared by 4 bases and J by 0 bases, with 10 bases between. CDR3 sequence reads: CASSGRNANTGELFF. CDR3 coding DNA: TGCGCCAGCAGCGGGAGGAACGCGAACACCGGGGAGCTGTTTTTT.

This clonotype appeared many times. The chain joins TRBV10-3 to TRBJ1-1; the D gene is possibly TRBD1 (5 bases). Trimming left V 4 bases short and J 2 bases short, with 8 bases between. CDR1 is ENHRY and CDR2 is SYGVKD in the germline V gene. The CDR3 is 13 amino acids. The CDR3 region is CAISGGQNTEAFF. The CDR3 DNA follows: TGTGCCATCAGTGGCGGACAAAACACTGAAGCTTTCTTT.

Only a few counts were recorded for this clonotype. The chain uses TRBV4-2 and TRBJ2-1; 9 bases are shared with TRBD2. V trimming: 1 base; J trimming: 8 bases; junction bases outside the gene matches: 6. Germline-derived CDR1 and CDR2 are LGHNA and YNFKEQ. This CDR3 comprises 15 residues. CDR3: CASSQGAGGPYEQFF. The CDR3 nucleotides read TGTGCCAGCAGCCAAGGGGCGGGAGGGCCATATGAGCAGTTCTTC.